This T cell receptor beta chain was sequenced for a study of PD-L1 blockade in urothelial cancer. Turning to the study itself: Specimens of blood held a median count of about 150,000 T cells.

The protocol was immunoSEQ multiplex PCR, while the TCRdb copy is restricted to in-frame clones and leaves out a portion. This sample carries 40,000 to 45,000 clones, around 82% of them seen once, and the ten largest clones take under 4%. V was pared by 4 bases and J by 3 bases, with 7 bases of the junction left unmatched. Germline V gives CDR1 SQVTM, CDR2 ANQGSEA. The CDR3 contains 14 residues. The material sequenced was PBMCs, taken around atezolizumab (anti-PD-L1) treatment. The chain recombines TRBV29-1 with TRBJ2-7; 9 positions match TRBD1. The TCR was taken from a man between 65 and 85 years old with urothelial cancer. CDR3 DNA sequence: TGCAGCGTTGTAGGACAGGGGCGATTCTACGAGCAGTACTTC. Its protein is CSVVGQGRFYEQYF.